These 11 T cell receptor beta chains share one sample of origin, sequenced in a study of blood T cell repertoires in COVID-19. Measured with immunoSEQ multiplex PCR; TCRdb has only the in-frame clones, and not every one. The sample gives about 300,000 clones, 85% to 90% of which show up once; 1.3% is in the top ten. The specimen sequenced was peripheral blood. The origin of the receptors is a man in his sixties or seventies with acute or convalescent COVID-19.

The rearrangement links TRBV24-1 to TRBJ1-5; possibly TRBD1 for D (5 bases). Trimming stripped 4 bases from V and 5 bases from J, with 8 bases between. CDR1 and CDR2 from the germline V gene are KGHDR and SFDVKD. This CDR3 has 13 amino acids. CDR3 coding DNA: TGTGCCACCAGTGAAGCAGGGTATCAGCCCCAGCATTTT. Translation: CATSEAGYQPQHF.

The J gene is TRBJ1-1, the V gene TRBV5-1; D is unresolved. Trimming removed 5 bases from V and 3 bases from J, with 17 bases in between. CDR3 size: 15 residues. Germline loops: CDR1 SGHRS, CDR2 YFSETQ. Written as DNA, the CDR3 is TGCGCCAGCAGTTCGTTAGCCGGGTCCCACACTGAAGCTTTCTTT. Translated: CASSSLAGSHTEAFF.

This clone appeared a single time. The chain couples TRBV28 to TRBJ1-5; 8 nucleotides agree with TRBD1. CDR3 length: 16 amino acids. Germline V gene data show CDR1 as MDHEN and CDR2 as SYDVKM. V trimming: 6 bases; J trimming: 3 bases; junction bases outside the gene matches: 10. The chain's CDR3 is CASRPPGQVNNQPQHF. The CDR3 nucleotides are TGTGCCAGCAGGCCCCCGGGACAGGTAAACAATCAGCCCCAGCATTTT.

This chain uses TRBV12-3 or TRBV12-4 with TRBJ2-7; D is undetermined. Trimming removed 6 bases at V and 6 bases at J, with 9 bases between. The CDR3 extends over 11 amino acids. The CDR3 is CASRSRSEQYF. As DNA, the CDR3 is TGTGCCAGCAGGAGTCGGTCCGAGCAGTACTTC.

The J gene is TRBJ1-2, the V gene TRBV19; no definite D call. V was clipped by 5 bases and J by 2 bases, with 15 bases between them. CDR1 and CDR2 from the germline V gene are LNHDA and SQIVND (reference sequence). CDR3 length equals 15 residues. CDR3 region: CASSPRRGPNYGYTF. The CDR3, as DNA: TGTGCCAGTAGTCCCAGGCGGGGTCCCAACTATGGCTACACCTTC.

The genes are TRBV28 and TRBJ1-6; D perhaps matches TRBD1 (5 bases). In germline, CDR1 is MDHEN, CDR2 SYDVKM. The V end was cut by 2 bases, the J end by 0 bases, with 17 bases between. This CDR3 comprises 19 residues. The CDR3 spells CASSLKFRQTSSYNSPLHF. The CDR3 coding sequence is TGTGCCAGCAGTTTAAAATTTAGACAGACGAGCTCCTATAATTCACCCCTCCACTTT.

DNA of the CDR3: TGTGCCAGTAGTATCACAGGGTCTTCCAATCAGCCCCAGCATTTT. Its translation is CASSITGSSNQPQHF. V and J are TRBV19 and TRBJ1-5, with D possibly TRBD1 on 6 matching bases. Germline-derived CDR1 and CDR2 are LNHDA and SQIVND (reference sequence). The V and J ends lost 3 bases and 3 bases respectively, with 12 bases between them. The length of the CDR3 is 15 residues.

The chain recombines TRBV5-1 with TRBJ1-2; 7 nucleotides agree with TRBD1. V gave up 2 bases and J gave up 3 bases; unmatched junction bases: 1. This CDR3 has 13 amino acids. The germline CDR1 and CDR2 sequences are SGHRS and YFSETQ. The CDR3 loop reads CASSFTGDYGYTF. As DNA, the CDR3 is TGCGCCAGCAGCTTTACAGGGGACTATGGCTACACCTTC.

This clone was counted a few times. The gene calls are TRBV19 and TRBJ1-1; TRBD1 is a possible D gene (6 bases). Germline V CDR1 and CDR2: LNHDA, SQIVND (reference sequence). The CDR3 extends over 17 amino acids. The germline V and J ends were trimmed by 5 bases and 0 bases, with 19 bases remaining between them. The CDR3 DNA sequence: TGTGCCAGTAGTCAGGCGGGGGGCATATGGGTGAACACTGAAGCTTTCTTT. This translates into CASSQAGGIWVNTEAFF.

The gene calls are TRBV28 and TRBJ2-1; possibly TRBD1 for D (5 bases). The CDR3 has 15 amino acids. The germline V and J ends were trimmed by 8 bases and 6 bases, with 20 bases remaining between them. The germline V gene encodes CDR1 MDHEN and CDR2 SYDVKM. CDR3 in amino acids: CASLTRQGMINEQFF. The DNA of the CDR3 is TGTGCCAGCCTTACCCGGCAGGGAATGATCAATGAGCAGTTCTTC.

Here the CDR3 reads CASRSWTGGSSETQYF. The CDR3 DNA reads as TGCGCCAGCAGAAGTTGGACAGGGGGCTCTTCGGAGACCCAGTACTTC. The J gene is TRBJ2-5, the V gene TRBV5-1; 11 bases are shared with TRBD1. The germline gives CDR1 SGHRS, CDR2 YFSETQ. CDR3 length: 16 residues. The V segment lost 5 bases and the J segment 5 bases; nucleotides outside the gene matches: 11.